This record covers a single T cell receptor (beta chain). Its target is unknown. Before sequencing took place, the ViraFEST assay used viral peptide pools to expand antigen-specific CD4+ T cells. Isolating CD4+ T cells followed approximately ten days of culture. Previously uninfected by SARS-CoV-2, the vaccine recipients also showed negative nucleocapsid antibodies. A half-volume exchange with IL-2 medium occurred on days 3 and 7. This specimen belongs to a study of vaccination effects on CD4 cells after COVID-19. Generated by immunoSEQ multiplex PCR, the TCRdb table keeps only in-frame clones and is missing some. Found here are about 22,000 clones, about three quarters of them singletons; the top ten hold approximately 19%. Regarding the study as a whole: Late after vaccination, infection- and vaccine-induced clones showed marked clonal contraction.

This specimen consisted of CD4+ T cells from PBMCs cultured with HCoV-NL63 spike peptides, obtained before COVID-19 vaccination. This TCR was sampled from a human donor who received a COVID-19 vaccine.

The CDR3 loop reads CASSPRDRVWSNEQFF. The CDR3 DNA sequence: TGTGCCAGCAGTCCCCGGGACAGGGTGTGGAGCAATGAGCAGTTCTTC. This rearrangement joins TRBV27 to TRBJ2-1; TRBD1 matches 9 bases. V lost 5 bases, J lost 6 bases, and 11 bases stayed unmatched. Germline assignment: CDR1 MNHEY and CDR2 SMNVEV (reference sequence). CDR3 length equals 16 residues.